This TCR beta chain was recorded in a study of identical twins. MiXCR, applied by TCRdb to the 5' RACE reads, yields one record per CDR3 protein. There are about 500,000 distinct CDR3 sequences in the sample; around 15% occur only once, and approximately 0.98% lies in the top ten. This CDR3 has 14 residues. Germline CDR1 reads SNHLY; CDR2 reads FYNNEI. V trimming: 7 bases; J trimming: 6 bases; junction bases outside the gene matches: 8. This clonotype was picked up a small number of times. These data were also filed under a second study, of yellow fever vaccine responses in identical twins.

Material for sequencing was CD4+ T cells sorted from blood. The clonotype originates from a woman between 18 and 30 years old in good health. The chain uses TRBV2 and TRBJ2-3; 9 nucleotides agree with TRBD2. CDR3 residues: CASKQRGAGDTQYF. In DNA, the CDR3 is TGTGCCAGCAAGCAGCGGGGGGCCGGGGATACGCAGTATTTT.